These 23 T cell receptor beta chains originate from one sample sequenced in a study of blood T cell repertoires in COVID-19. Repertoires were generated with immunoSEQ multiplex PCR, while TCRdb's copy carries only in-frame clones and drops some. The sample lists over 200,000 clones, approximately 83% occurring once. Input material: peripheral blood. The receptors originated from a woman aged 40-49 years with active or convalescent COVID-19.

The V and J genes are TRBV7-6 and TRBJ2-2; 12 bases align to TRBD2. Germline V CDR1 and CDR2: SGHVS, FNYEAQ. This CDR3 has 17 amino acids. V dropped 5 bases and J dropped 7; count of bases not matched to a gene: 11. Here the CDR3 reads CASSPNLAGGPIGELFF. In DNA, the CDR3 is TGTGCCAGCAGCCCAAATCTAGCGGGGGGGCCGATCGGGGAGCTGTTTTTT.

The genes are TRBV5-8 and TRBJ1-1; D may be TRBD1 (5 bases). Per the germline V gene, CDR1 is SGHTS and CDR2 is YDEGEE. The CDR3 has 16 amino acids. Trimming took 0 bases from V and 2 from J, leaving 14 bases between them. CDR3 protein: CASSLGRWGDNTEAFF. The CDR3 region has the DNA TGTGCCAGCAGCTTGGGTCGGTGGGGCGACAACACTGAAGCTTTCTTT.

The CDR3 spells CASSPPGLAGSHPKNIQYF. As DNA, the CDR3 is TGTGCCAGCAGCCCCCCGGGACTAGCGGGATCCCATCCCAAAAACATTCAGTACTTC. The V and J genes are TRBV7-9 and TRBJ2-4; 13 nucleotides match TRBD2. Germline-derived CDR1 and CDR2 are SEHNR and FQNEAQ (reference sequence). With 5 bases clipped from V and 2 bases from J, the junction kept 12 bases outside the gene matches. The CDR3 runs 19 residues.

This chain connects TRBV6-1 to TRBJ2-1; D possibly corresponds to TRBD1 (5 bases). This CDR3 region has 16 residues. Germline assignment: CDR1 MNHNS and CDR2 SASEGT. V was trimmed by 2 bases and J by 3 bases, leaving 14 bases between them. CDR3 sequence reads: CASSEWRQGYYNEQFF. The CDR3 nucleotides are TGTGCCAGCAGTGAATGGCGTCAGGGATACTACAATGAGCAGTTCTTC.

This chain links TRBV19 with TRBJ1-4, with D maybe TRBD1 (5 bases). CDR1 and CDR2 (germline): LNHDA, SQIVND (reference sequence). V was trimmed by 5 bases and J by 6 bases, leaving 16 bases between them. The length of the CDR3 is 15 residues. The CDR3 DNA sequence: TGTGCCAGTAGTCGGGCCCAGGGAGGGTATGAAAAACTGTTTTTT. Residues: CASSRAQGGYEKLFF.

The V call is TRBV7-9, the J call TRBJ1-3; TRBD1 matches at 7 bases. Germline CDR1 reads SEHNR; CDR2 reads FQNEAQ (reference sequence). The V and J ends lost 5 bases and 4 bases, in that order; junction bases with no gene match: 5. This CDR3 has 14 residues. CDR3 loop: CASSRPGQGNTIYF. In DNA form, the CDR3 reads TGTGCCAGCAGCCGACCGGGACAGGGAAACACCATATATTTT.

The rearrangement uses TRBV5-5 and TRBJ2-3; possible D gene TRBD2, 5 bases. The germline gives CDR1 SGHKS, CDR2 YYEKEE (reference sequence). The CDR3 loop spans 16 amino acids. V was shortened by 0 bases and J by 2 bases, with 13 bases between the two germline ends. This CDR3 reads CASSLELVLATDTQYF. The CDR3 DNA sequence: TGTGCCAGCAGCTTGGAACTGGTCCTAGCCACAGATACGCAGTATTTT.

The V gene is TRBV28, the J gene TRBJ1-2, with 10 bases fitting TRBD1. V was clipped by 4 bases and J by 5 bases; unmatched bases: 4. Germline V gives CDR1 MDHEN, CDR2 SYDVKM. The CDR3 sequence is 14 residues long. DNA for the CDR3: TGTGCCAGCAGTTGGACAGGGGGGAGATATGGCTACACCTTC. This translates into CASSWTGGRYGYTF.

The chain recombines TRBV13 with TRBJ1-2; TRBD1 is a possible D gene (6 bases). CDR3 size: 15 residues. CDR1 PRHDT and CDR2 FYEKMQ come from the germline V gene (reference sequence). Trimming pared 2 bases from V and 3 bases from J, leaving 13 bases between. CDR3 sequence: CASSLSDSVHYGYTF. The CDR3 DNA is TGTGCCAGCAGCTTATCGGACAGTGTACACTATGGCTACACCTTC.

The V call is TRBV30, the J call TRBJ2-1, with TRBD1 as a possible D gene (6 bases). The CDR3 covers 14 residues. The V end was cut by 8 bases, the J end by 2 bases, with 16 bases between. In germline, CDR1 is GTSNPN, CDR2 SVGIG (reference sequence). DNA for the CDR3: TGTGCCGGCCTCAGGGGTGGGCCCTACAATGAGCAGTTCTTC. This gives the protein CAGLRGGPYNEQFF. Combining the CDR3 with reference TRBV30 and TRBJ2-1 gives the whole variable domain SQTIHQWPATLVQPVGSPLSLECTVEGTSNPNLYWYRQAAGRGLQLLFYSVGIGQISSEVPQNLSASRPQDRQFILSSKKLLLSDSGFYLCAGLRGGPYNEQFFGPGTRLTVL.

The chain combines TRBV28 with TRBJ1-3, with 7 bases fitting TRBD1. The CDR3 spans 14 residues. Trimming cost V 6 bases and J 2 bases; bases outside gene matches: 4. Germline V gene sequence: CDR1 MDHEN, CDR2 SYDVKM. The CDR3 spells CASRMTGTGNTIYF. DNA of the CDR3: TGTGCCAGCAGGATGACAGGGACTGGAAACACCATATATTTT. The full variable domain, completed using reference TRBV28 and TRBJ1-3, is DVKVTQSSRYLVKRTGEKVFLECVQDMDHENMFWYRQDPGLGLRLIYFSYDVKMKEKGDIPEGYSVSREKKERFSLILESASTNQTSMYLCASRMTGTGNTIYFGEGSWLTVV.

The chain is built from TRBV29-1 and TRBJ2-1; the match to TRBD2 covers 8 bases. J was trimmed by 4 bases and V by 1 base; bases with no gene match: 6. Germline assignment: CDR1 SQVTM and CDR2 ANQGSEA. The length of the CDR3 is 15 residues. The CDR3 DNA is TGCAGCGTTGAAGGTCTAGCGGGCCATTACAATGAGCAGTTCTTC. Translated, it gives CSVEGLAGHYNEQFF.

The CDR3 protein is CASTTGTGAARNTEAFF. CDR3 sequence (DNA): TGTGCCAGCACGACCGGGACAGGGGCCGCACGGAACACTGAAGCTTTCTTT. The chain carries TRBV18 and TRBJ1-1; 10 positions match TRBD1. Looked up from germline, CDR1 is KGHSH and CDR2 is LQKENI. The CDR3 extends over 17 amino acids. V was clipped by 8 bases and J by 1 base; unmatched bases: 13.

The CDR3 loop is CASSFPRGQGGYQPQHF. Here the CDR3 DNA reads TGTGCCAGCAGTTTCCCGCGGGGTCAGGGAGGCTATCAGCCCCAGCATTTT. V usage is TRBV2 and J usage is TRBJ1-5, with a possible D match to TRBD1 (5 bases). Germline CDR1 reads SNHLY; CDR2 reads FYNNEI. The length of the CDR3 is 17 residues. V lost 5 bases and J lost 5, with 22 bases in between.

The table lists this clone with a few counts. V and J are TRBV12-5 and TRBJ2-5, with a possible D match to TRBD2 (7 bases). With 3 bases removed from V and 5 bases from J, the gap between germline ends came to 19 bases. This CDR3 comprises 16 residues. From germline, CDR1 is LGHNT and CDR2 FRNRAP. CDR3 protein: CASGFLAGASGETQYF. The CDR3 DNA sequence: TGTGCTAGTGGTTTCCTTGCGGGGGCGAGTGGGGAGACCCAGTACTTC.

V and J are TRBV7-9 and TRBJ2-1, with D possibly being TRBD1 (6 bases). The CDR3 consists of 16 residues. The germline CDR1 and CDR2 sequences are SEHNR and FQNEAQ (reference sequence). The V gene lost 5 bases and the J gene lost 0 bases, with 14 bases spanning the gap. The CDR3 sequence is CASSPRGVSSYNEQFF. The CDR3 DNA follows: TGTGCCAGCAGCCCCAGGGGTGTGAGCTCCTACAATGAGCAGTTCTTC.

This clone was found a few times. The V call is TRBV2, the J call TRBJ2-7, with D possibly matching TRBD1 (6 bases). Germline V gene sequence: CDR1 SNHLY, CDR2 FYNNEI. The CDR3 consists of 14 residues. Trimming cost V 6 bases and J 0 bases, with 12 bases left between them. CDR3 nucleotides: TGTGCCAGCAGGCCCACAGGGAACTCCTACGAGCAGTACTTC. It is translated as CASRPTGNSYEQYF. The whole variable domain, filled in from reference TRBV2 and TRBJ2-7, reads EPEVTQTPSHQVTQMGQEVILRCVPISNHLYFYWYRQILGQKVEFLVSFYNNEISEKSEIFDDQFSVERPDGSNFTLKIRSTKLEDSAMYFCASRPTGNSYEQYFGPGTRLTVT.

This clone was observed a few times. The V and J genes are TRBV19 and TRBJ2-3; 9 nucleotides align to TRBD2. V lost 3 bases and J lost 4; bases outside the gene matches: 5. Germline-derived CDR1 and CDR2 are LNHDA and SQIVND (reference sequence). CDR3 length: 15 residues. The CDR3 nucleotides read TGTGCCAGTAGTATCGGGCTAGCGGGATCAGATACGCAGTATTTT. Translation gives CASSIGLAGSDTQYF.

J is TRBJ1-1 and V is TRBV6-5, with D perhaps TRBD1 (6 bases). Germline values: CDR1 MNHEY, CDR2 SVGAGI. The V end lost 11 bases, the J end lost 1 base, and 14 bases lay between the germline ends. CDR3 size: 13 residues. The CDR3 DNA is TGTGCCGGGACAAGTGGAACGAACACTGAAGCTTTCTTT. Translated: CAGTSGTNTEAFF.

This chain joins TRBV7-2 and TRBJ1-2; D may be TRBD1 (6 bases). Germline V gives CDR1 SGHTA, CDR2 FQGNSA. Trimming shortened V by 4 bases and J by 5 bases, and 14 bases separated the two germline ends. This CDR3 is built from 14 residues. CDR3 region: CASSYPDRGYGYTF. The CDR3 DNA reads TGTGCCAGCAGCTACCCGGACAGAGGATATGGCTACACCTTC.

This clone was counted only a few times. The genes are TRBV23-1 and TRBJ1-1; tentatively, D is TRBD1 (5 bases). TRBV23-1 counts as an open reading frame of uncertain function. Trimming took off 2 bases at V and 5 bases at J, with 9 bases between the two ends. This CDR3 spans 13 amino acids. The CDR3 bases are TGCGCCAGCAGTCAAATAAGGGGAACTGAAGCTTTCTTT. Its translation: CASSQIRGTEAFF.

The CDR3 region is CASSKDRGQMETQYF. In nucleotides, the CDR3 is TGTGCCAGCAGCAAAGACAGGGGGCAGATGGAGACCCAGTACTTC. The rearrangement links TRBV5-4 to TRBJ2-5; 10 nucleotides align to TRBD1. The germline V gene encodes CDR1 SGHNT and CDR2 YYREEE (reference sequence). This CDR3 contains 15 residues. J lost 5 bases, V lost 4 bases, and 8 bases had no gene match.

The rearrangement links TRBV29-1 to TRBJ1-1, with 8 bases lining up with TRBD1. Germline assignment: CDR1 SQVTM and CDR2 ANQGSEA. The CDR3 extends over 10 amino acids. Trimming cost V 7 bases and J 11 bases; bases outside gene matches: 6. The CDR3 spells CSAGTGWAFF. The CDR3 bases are TGCAGCGCCGGGACAGGATGGGCTTTCTTT.